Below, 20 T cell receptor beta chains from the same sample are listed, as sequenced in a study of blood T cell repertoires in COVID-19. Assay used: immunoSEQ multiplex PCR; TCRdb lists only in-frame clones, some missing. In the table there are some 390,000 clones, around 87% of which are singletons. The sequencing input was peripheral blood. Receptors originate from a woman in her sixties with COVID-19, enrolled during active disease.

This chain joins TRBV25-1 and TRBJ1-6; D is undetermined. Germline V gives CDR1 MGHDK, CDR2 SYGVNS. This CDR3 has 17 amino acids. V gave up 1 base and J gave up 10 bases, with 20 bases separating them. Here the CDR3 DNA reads TGTGCCAGCAGTGAATTAATGTTGGGAGGGTTATGGTCACCCCTCCACTTT. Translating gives CASSELMLGGLWSPLHF.

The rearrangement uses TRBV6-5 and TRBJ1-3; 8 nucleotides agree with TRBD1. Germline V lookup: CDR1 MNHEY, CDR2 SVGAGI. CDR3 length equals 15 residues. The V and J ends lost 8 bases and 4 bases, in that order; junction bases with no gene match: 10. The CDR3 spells CASRPGGSLGNTIYF. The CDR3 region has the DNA TGTGCCAGCCGCCCAGGGGGCTCTCTGGGAAACACCATATATTTT.

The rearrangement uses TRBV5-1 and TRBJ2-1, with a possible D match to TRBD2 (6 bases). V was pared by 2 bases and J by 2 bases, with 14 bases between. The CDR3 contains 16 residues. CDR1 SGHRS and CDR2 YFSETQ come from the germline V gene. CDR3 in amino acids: CASSLPSAGTYNEQFF. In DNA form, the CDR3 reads TGCGCCAGCAGCTTACCTAGCGCGGGGACCTACAATGAGCAGTTCTTC.

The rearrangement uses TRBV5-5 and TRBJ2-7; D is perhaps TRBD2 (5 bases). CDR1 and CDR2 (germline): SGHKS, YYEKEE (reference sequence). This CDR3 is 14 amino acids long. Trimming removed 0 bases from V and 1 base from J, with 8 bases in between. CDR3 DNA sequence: TGTGCCAGCAGCTTGGCAGGAGGATCCTACGAGCAGTACTTC. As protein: CASSLAGGSYEQYF.

In nucleotides, the CDR3 is TGTGCCAGCAGTGACACAGGGGCTAATGAGCAGTTCTTC. Translation: CASSDTGANEQFF. The chain is built from TRBV7-9 and TRBJ2-1, with 7 bases fitting TRBD1. The CDR3 covers 13 residues. CDR1 and CDR2 (germline): SEHNR, FQNEAQ (reference sequence). V was pared by 6 bases and J by 7 bases, with 6 bases of the junction left unmatched.

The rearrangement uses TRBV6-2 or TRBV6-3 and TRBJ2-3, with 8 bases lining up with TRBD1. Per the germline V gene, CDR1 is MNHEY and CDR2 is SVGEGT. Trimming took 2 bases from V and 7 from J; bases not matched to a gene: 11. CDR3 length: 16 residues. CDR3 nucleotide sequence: TGTGCCAGCAGTTACCGCGGGGCAGGGGGCGCAAATACGCAGTATTTT. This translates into CASSYRGAGGANTQYF.

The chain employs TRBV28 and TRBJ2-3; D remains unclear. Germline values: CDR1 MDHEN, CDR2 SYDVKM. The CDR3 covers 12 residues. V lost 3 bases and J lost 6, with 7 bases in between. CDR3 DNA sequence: TGTGCCAGCAGTTTCCTACTGGATACGCAGTATTTT. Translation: CASSFLLDTQYF.

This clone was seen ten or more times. CDR3 protein: CASSDRGRNYGYTF. The DNA of the CDR3 is TGTGCCAGCAGTGACAGGGGAAGAAACTATGGCTACACCTTC. V usage is TRBV2 and J usage is TRBJ1-2; D is perhaps TRBD1 (6 bases). The V gene's germline CDR1 is SNHLY and CDR2 FYNNEI. The CDR3 has 14 residues. Trimming took 3 bases from V and 2 from J, leaving 10 bases between them.

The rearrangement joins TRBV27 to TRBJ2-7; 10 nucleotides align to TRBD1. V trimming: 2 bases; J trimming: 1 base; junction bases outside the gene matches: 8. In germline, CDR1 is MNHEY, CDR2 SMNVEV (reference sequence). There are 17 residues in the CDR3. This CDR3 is CASSLQPGQGSSYEQYF. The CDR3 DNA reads TGTGCCAGCAGTTTACAACCGGGACAGGGGTCTTCCTACGAGCAGTACTTC.

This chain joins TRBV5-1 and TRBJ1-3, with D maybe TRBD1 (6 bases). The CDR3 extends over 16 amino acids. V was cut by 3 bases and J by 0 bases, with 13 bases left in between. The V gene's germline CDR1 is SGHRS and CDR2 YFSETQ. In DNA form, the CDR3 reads TGCGCCAGCAGCTCCGGGGACACAACCTCTGGAAACACCATATATTTT. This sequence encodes CASSSGDTTSGNTIYF.

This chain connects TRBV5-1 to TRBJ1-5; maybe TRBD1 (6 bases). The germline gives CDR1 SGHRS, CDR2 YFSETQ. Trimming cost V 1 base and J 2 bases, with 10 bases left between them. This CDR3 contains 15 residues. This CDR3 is CASSLSGAGNQPQHF. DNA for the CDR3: TGCGCCAGCAGCTTGTCAGGGGCCGGCAATCAGCCCCAGCATTTT.

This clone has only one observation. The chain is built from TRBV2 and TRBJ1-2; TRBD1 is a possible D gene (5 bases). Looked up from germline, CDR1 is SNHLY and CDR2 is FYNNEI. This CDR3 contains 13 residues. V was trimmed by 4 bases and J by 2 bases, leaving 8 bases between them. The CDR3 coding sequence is TGTGCCAGCAGTGGACAGTGGAACTATGGCTACACCTTC. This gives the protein CASSGQWNYGYTF.

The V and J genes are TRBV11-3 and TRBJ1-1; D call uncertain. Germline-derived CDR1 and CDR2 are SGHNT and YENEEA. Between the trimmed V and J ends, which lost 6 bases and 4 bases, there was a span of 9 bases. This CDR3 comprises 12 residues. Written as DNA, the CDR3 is TGTGCCAGCAGTGGCCGGGGCACTGAAGCTTTCTTT. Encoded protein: CASSGRGTEAFF.

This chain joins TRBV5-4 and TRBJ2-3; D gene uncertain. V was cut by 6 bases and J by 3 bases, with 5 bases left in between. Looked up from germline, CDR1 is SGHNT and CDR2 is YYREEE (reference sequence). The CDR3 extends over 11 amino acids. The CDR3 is CASTHTDTQYF. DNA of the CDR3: TGTGCCAGCACCCATACAGATACGCAGTATTTT.

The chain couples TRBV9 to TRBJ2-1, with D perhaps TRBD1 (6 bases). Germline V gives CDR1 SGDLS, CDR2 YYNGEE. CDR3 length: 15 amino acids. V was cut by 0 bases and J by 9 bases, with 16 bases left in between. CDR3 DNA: TGTGCCAGCAGCGTAGAGGCACAGGGTTCGGCTGAGCAGTTCTTC. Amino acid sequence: CASSVEAQGSAEQFF.

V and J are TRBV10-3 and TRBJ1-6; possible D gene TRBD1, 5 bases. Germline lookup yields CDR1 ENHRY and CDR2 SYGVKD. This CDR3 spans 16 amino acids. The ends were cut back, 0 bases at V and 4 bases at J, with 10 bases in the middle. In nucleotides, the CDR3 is TGTGCCATCAGTGAGTCCGGGGGTGGTTATAATTCACCCCTCCACTTT. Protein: CAISESGGGYNSPLHF.

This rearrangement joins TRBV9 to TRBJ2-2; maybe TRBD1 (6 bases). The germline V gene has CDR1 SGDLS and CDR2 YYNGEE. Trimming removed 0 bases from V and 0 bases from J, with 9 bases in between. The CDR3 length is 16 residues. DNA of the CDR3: TGTGCCAGCAGCGTAGACCCAGGGGCGAACACCGGGGAGCTGTTTTTT. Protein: CASSVDPGANTGELFF.

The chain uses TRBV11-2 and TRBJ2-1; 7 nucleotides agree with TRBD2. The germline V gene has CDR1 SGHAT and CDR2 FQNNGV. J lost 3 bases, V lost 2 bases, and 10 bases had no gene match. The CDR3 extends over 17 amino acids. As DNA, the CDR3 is TGTGCCAGCAGCTTACGTCCGGGCGGGGGACTCTACAATGAGCAGTTCTTC. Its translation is CASSLRPGGGLYNEQFF.

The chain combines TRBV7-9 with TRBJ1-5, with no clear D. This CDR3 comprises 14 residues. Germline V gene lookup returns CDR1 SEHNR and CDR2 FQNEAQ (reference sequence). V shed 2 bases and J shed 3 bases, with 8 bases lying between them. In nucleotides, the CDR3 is TGTGCCAGCAGCTTATCGGGTTACAATCAGCCCCAGCATTTT. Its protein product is CASSLSGYNQPQHF.

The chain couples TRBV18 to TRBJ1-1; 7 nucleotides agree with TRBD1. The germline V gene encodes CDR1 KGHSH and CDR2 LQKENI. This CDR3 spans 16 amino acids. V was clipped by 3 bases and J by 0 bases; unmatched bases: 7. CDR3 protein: CASSPSTGTMNTEAFF. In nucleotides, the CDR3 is TGTGCCAGCTCACCCTCGACAGGGACCATGAACACTGAAGCTTTCTTT. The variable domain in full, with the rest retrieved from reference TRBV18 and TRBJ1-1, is NAGVMQNPRHLVRRRGQEARLRCSPMKGHSHVYWYRQLPEEGLKFMVYLQKENIIDESGMPKERFSAEFPKEGPSILRIQQVVRGDSAAYFCASSPSTGTMNTEAFFGQGTRLTVV.